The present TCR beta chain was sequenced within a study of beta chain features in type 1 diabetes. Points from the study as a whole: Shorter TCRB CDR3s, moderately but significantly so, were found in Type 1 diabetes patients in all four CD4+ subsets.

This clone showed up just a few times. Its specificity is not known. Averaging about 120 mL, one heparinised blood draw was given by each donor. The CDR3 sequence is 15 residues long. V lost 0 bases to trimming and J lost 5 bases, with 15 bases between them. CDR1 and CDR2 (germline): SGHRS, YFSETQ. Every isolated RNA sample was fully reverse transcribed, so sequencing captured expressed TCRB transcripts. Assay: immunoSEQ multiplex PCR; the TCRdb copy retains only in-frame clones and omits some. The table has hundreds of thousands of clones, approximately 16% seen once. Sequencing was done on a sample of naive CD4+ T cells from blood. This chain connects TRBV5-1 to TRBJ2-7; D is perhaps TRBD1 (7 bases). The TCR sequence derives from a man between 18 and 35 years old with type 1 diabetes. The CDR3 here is CASSLAEGAWNEQYF. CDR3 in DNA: TGCGCCAGCAGCTTGGCGGAGGGGGCTTGGAACGAGCAGTACTTC. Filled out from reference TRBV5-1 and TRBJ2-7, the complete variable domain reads KAGVTQTPRYLIKTRGQQVTLSCSPISGHRSVSWYQQTPGQGLQFLFEYFSETQRNKGNFPGRFSGRQFSNSRSEMNVSTLELGDSALYLCASSLAEGAWNEQYFGPGTRLTVT.